This T cell receptor beta chain came from a study of blood T cell repertoires in COVID-19. Study context: Researchers got acute and convalescent COVID-19 samples from the United States, Italy and Spain.

Clones were read by immunoSEQ multiplex PCR, and TCRdb kept only the in-frame ones, dropping some. The sample lists 250,000 or so clones; roughly nine tenths were seen once. The CDR3 runs 18 residues. The ends lost 0 bases at V and 0 bases at J; junction bases unmatched: 7. Germline values: CDR1 PRHDT, CDR2 FYEKMQ (reference sequence). This clone was observed a few times. This chain uses TRBV13 with TRBJ1-4; 7 positions agree with TRBD1. The TCR comes from a man in his fifties or sixties with acute or convalescent COVID-19. The sample taken for sequencing was peripheral blood. This CDR3 is CASSLGGTASATNEKLFF. CDR3 sequence (DNA): TGTGCCAGCAGCTTAGGAGGGACAGCCTCTGCAACTAATGAAAAACTGTTTTTT.